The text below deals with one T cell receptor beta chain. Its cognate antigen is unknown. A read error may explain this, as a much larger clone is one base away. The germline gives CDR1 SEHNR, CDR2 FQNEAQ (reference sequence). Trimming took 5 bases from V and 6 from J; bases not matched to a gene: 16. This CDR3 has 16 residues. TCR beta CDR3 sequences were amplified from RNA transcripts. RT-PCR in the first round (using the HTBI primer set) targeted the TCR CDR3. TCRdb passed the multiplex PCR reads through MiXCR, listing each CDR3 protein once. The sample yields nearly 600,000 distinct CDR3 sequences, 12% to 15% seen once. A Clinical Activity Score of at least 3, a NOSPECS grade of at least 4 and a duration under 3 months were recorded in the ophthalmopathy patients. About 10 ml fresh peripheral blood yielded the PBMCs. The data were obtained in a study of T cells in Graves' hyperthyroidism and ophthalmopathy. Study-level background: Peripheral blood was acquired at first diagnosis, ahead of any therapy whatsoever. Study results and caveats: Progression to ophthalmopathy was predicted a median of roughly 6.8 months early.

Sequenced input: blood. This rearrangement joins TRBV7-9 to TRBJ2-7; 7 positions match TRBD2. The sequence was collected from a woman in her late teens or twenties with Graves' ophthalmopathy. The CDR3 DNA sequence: TGTGCCAGCAGCCCCCCCCAGGCGGGAGCAAGGCGCGAGCAGTACTTC. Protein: CASSPPQAGARREQYF.